This T cell receptor (beta chain) came from a study of T cells after yellow fever vaccination (dated by TCRdb to between 2017 and 2020). Regarding the study in general: The SMART-Seq v4 Ultra Low Input RNA kit was used to prepare libraries from fractions with low cell numbers. Bulk TCR alpha and beta repertoires were sequenced longitudinally to track T-cell clones before and after primary and booster YFV17D yellow fever vaccination. Two healthy male donors made up the cohort, one aged 18 to 30 years and the other aged 30 to 39 years. Blood samples were taken at several timepoints before and after primary and secondary immunization, and bulk PBMC replicates and cell subsets were isolated. Results and caveats for the whole study, not just this receptor: A small share of clonotypes occurred in both CD4 and CD8 compartments, likely arising from convergent recombination. Compared with the primary T-cell response, the secondary T-cell response was weaker but faster, peaking on day 5 rather than day 15. Because the study included only two donors, the extent to which the findings can be generalized is limited. After the booster, most clones that had expanded after primary vaccination were detected again (nearly 97% of CD4 and around nine tenths of CD8), suggesting broad maintenance of memory. Computational filtering was required because FACS-sorted repertoires could contain abundant contaminating clonotypes from the bulk population.

To note about this clonotype: This clone's antigen is unknown. Base qualities are not recorded, but no much larger clone differs from it by a single base.

Sequencing took place on an Illumina NovaSeq 6000. Synthesis of TCR cDNA relied on 5'RACE template switching, a step that introduced a universal primer site along with unique molecular identifiers. Priming of cDNA synthesis was performed from both the TCR alpha and TCR beta constant segments. Two PCR steps were used to amplify libraries, with sample barcodes and sequencing adapters being added in the second step. Libraries were sequenced on Illumina HiSeq 2500 (2x100 bp) or NovaSeq (2x150 bp). Regarding the original processing steps: Demultiplexing of reads and collapsing into UMI consensus sequences were performed with MIGEC, and V(D)J alignment was carried out with MiXCR. Vaccine-responding clonotypes were defined with edgeR using replicate PBMC samples, requiring FDR below 0.01 and a log2 fold change above 5 up to day 15. Each bulk clonotype received a CD4 or CD8 identity based on whether the sequenced CD4 or CD8 repertoire contained that clonotype at higher abundance. TCRdb handled the public reads itself, with Q25 trimming in fastp and clone calling in MiXCR, and kept productive beta chains. Every distinct CDR3 protein forms one entry, paired with its most common genes and DNA. None of the V and J calls come from the authors' own analysis; TCRdb made them. In all, the sample holds more than 300,000 distinct CDR3 sequences, and about 10% of those were seen once. The ten most abundant clones make up roughly 3% of the sample.

V sheds 3 bases and J sheds 6 bases, leaving 12 bases between their ends. The CDR3 sequence holds 14 residues, the cysteine and phenylalanine included. The entry retains the CDR3 DNA only, 42 bases that are in frame from base 1. This specimen's treatment or condition label, per the study, means: live attenuated yellow fever vaccine strain. A standard Ficoll-Paque protocol was used to isolate PBMCs from peripheral blood. CD4 and CD8 T-cell fractions were isolated with Dynabeads CD4 and CD8 positive selection kits. TriZol was used to extract RNA from bulk PBMCs, from CD4 and CD8 fractions, and from dextramer-positive and dextramer-negative fractions.

The sample consisted of CD4+ T cells sorted from PBMCs, taken 45 days after the yellow fever booster vaccination. This TCR was recovered from a man aged 18 to 35 who received the YFV17D yellow fever vaccine. Recombination joined TRBV12-3 or TRBV12-4 with TRBJ2-1; TRBD2 could be the D gene, as 5 bases match. At the DNA level, the sequence is TGTGCCAGCAGTTTCAGTACTAGAACCAATGAGCAGTTCTTC. Its protein reads: CASSFSTRTNEQFF.